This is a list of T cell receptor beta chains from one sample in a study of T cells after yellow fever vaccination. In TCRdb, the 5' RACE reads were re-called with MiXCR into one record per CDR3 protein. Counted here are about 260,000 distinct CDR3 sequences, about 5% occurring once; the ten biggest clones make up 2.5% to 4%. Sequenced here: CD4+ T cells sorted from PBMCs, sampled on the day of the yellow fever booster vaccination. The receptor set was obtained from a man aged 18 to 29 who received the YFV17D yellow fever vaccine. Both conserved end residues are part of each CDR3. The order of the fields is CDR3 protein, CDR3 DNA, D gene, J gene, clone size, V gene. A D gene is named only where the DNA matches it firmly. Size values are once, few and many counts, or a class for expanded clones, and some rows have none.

CSARVGRGATGELFF	TGCAGTGCTAGAGTGGGGAGGGGGGCCACCGGGGAGCTGTTTTTT	-	TRBJ2-2	many	TRBV20-1
CASSPVRTGATGELFF	TGTGCCAGCAGCCCGGTGAGGACAGGGGCGACCGGGGAGCTGTTTTTT	TRBD1	TRBJ2-2	-	TRBV11-3
CASSLGSAGQGAIYEQYF	TGTGCCAGCAGCTTAGGGTCCGCCGGACAGGGGGCCATTTACGAGCAGTACTTC	TRBD1	TRBJ2-7	-	TRBV7-9
CASSSGQPNTEAFF	TGCGCCAGCAGCTCCGGACAGCCGAACACTGAAGCTTTCTTT	-	TRBJ1-1	many	TRBV5-1
CASRRDVGHLSYNEQFF	TGTGCCAGCAGGCGAGACGTGGGACACCTCTCCTACAATGAGCAGTTCTTC	-	TRBJ2-1	many	TRBV6-2/TRBV6-3
CASSFTPGGGDTQYF	TGTGCCAGCAGTTTTACTCCTGGGGGTGGAGATACGCAGTATTTT	-	TRBJ2-3	many	TRBV12-3/TRBV12-4
CATSDWTQPQHF	TGTGCCACCAGTGATTGGACTCAGCCCCAGCATTTT	-	TRBJ1-5	-	TRBV24-1
CASSLGQAEDEQYF	TGCGCCAGCAGCTTGGGTCAGGCTGAGGACGAGCAGTACTTC	-	TRBJ2-7	many	TRBV5-1
CASSLGGGSYNEQFF	TGTGCCAGCAGCTTGGGCGGGGGGTCTTACAATGAGCAGTTCTTC	TRBD2	TRBJ2-1	many	TRBV5-4
CASSPDRGMNTQYF	TGTGCCAGCAGTCCGGACAGGGGAATGAATACGCAGTATTTT	TRBD1	TRBJ2-3	many	TRBV6-5
CASARDQDEAFF	TGTGCCAGCGCTCGCGACCAGGATGAAGCTTTCTTT	-	TRBJ1-1	many	TRBV18
CASSLGVSSGGSRNTQYF	TGTGCCAGCAGCTTAGGGGTGTCTAGCGGGGGCTCCCGGAATACGCAGTATTTT	TRBD2	TRBJ2-3	few	TRBV11-2
CASSQDRVTSPLHF	TGTGCCAGCAGTCAGGACAGGGTTACCTCACCCCTCCACTTT	TRBD1	TRBJ1-6	once	TRBV27
CASSQRTYNEQFF	TGTGCCAGCAGCCAACGGACCTACAATGAGCAGTTCTTC	-	TRBJ2-1	-	TRBV14
CASSLLDRRTYEQYF	TGTGCCAGCAGCTTGTTGGACAGGCGTACCTACGAGCAGTACTTC	TRBD1	TRBJ2-7	few	TRBV5-6
CASSSLRNTGELFF	TGTGCCAGCAGCTCCCTCAGGAACACCGGGGAGCTGTTTTTT	-	TRBJ2-2	many	TRBV7-3
CASSEVGQGQPQHF	TGTGCCAGCAGTGAGGTGGGGCAAGGTCAGCCCCAGCATTTT	-	TRBJ1-5	many	TRBV6-1
CASSLSGGAGDTQYF	TGTGCCAGCAGCCTTAGCGGGGGGGCTGGAGATACGCAGTATTTT	TRBD2	TRBJ2-3	-	TRBV5-5
CASSQNANTEAFF	TGCGCCAGCAGCCAAAATGCCAACACTGAAGCTTTCTTT	-	TRBJ1-1	-	TRBV4-3
CATSRDTRGNQPQHF	TGTGCCACCAGCAGAGATACACGGGGCAATCAGCCCCAGCATTTT	-	TRBJ1-5	few	TRBV15
CASTIRRGVEETQYF	TGTGCCAGCACCATCAGGCGGGGAGTCGAAGAGACCCAGTACTTC	-	TRBJ2-5	few	TRBV11-2
CASSFRQKNNTEAFF	TGTGCCAGCAGCTTCCGACAGAAAAATAACACTGAAGCTTTCTTT	-	TRBJ1-1	-	TRBV7-9
CASRSEGWGVLFF	TGTGCCAGCAGGTCAGAGGGTTGGGGGGTGCTGTTTTTT	-	TRBJ2-2	-	TRBV7-2
CASSRAGSTEAFF	TGTGCCAGCAGCCGGGCGGGATCCACTGAAGCTTTCTTT	-	TRBJ1-1	-	TRBV12-3/TRBV12-4
CASSRQAPALTTGELFF	TGTGCCAGCAGCCGACAGGCCCCGGCTCTTACCACCGGGGAGCTGTTTTTT	-	TRBJ2-2	few	TRBV6-5
CASSQPGFSYNEQFF	TGCGCCAGCAGCCAACCGGGCTTCTCCTACAATGAGCAGTTCTTC	-	TRBJ2-1	many	TRBV4-3
CASSQAPRTGIYEQYF	TGCGCCAGCAGCCAAGCCCCCAGGACAGGAATCTACGAGCAGTACTTC	TRBD1	TRBJ2-7	few	TRBV4-3
CASSPRGEKLFF	TGCGCCAGCAGCCCCAGGGGTGAAAAACTGTTTTTT	-	TRBJ1-4	-	TRBV4-1
CASSPQGAGVSYEQYF	TGCGCCAGCAGCCCCCAAGGGGCGGGGGTCTCCTACGAGCAGTACTTC	TRBD2	TRBJ2-7	-	TRBV5-1
CASSFIEGVGEAFF	TGTGCCAGCAGCTTCATCGAGGGAGTAGGAGAAGCTTTCTTT	-	TRBJ1-1	few	TRBV7-6
CASSFTGASYGYTF	TGCGCCAGCAGCTTCACAGGGGCTTCCTATGGCTACACCTTC	TRBD1	TRBJ1-2	-	TRBV5-1
CASSGQSQETQYF	TGTGCCAGCAGCGGACAGTCCCAAGAGACCCAGTACTTC	-	TRBJ2-5	many	TRBV7-2
CSVGGTANSPLHF	TGCAGCGTTGGGGGGACAGCTAATTCACCCCTCCACTTT	TRBD1	TRBJ1-6	-	TRBV29-1
CASRRRFGGNTIYF	TGTGCCAGCAGACGTCGCTTCGGAGGAAACACCATATATTTT	-	TRBJ1-3	-	TRBV6-5
CASSPTGFSTDTQYF	TGTGCCAGCAGCCCGACAGGGTTCAGCACAGATACGCAGTATTTT	TRBD1	TRBJ2-3	many	TRBV7-7
CASSPGLPSGANVLTF	TGTGCCAGCTCACCAGGACTGCCCTCTGGGGCCAACGTCCTGACTTTC	-	TRBJ2-6	few	TRBV18
CASSLMDGEQFF	TGTGCCAGCAGCTTAATGGATGGTGAGCAGTTCTTC	-	TRBJ2-1	many	TRBV7-3
CASSAPSLNTEAFF	TGTGCCAGCAGTGCGCCCTCCTTGAACACTGAAGCTTTCTTT	-	TRBJ1-1	-	TRBV6-6